This T cell receptor (beta chain) stems from a study of blood T cell repertoires in COVID-19. Whole-study context: Samples of COVID-19 (acute and convalescent) were obtained from the United States, Italy and Spain. PBMCs, B-cell-depleted T cells, or T cells provided the cDNA or gDNA that made up the material.

In the original processing: Nucleated cell counts were estimated from reference gene primer amplification. TCRdb's copy holds only in-frame clones and misses some; the assay was immunoSEQ multiplex PCR. That table is the source of V, J and clone size, and D and trimming were worked out from the DNA. The table shows tens of thousands of clones, with about nine tenths occurring only once. This receptor was obtained from a man of 80 years or more with acute or convalescent COVID-19. The specimen was peripheral blood.

The CDR3 sequence: CASRPAGSSTDTQYF. DNA for the CDR3: TGCGCCAGCAGACCCGCAGGGTCTAGCACAGATACGCAGTATTTT. The chain joins TRBV5-1 to TRBJ2-3, with D possibly matching TRBD1 (5 bases). Germline assignment: CDR1 SGHRS and CDR2 YFSETQ. This CDR3 comprises 15 residues. Trimming shortened V by 5 bases and J by 0 bases, and 13 bases separated the two germline ends. Variable domain in full (rest from reference TRBV5-1 and TRBJ2-3): KAGVTQTPRYLIKTRGQQVTLSCSPISGHRSVSWYQQTPGQGLQFLFEYFSETQRNKGNFPGRFSGRQFSNSRSEMNVSTLELGDSALYLCASRPAGSSTDTQYFGPGTRLTVL.